This T cell receptor (beta chain) is from a study of T-cell reconstitution after alpha-beta-depleted transplantation in children. Study-level results: After transplant, high TCRbeta diversity at day 60 in some patients arose from surviving recipient T cells and thymic progenitors. At around two months after transplant, the alpha-beta T cells were reportedly derived from several hundred expanded clones that came from non-depleted graft cells.

TCRbeta library preparation incorporated unique molecular identifiers. Each CDR3 protein is one row after TCRdb ran MiXCR on the PCR reads. The profile shows under 300,000 distinct CDR3 sequences, approximately 10% of them singletons. This clonotype was seen at least ten times. Its antigen is not identified. CDR1 is SEHNR, CDR2 FQNEAQ, per germline (reference sequence). There are 16 residues in the CDR3. Trimming shortened V by 5 bases and J by 2 bases, and 17 bases separated the two germline ends. Sample: peripheral blood, taken 180 days after TCRalphabeta/CD19-depleted stem cell transplant. This TCR was sampled from a male patient between 2 and 10 years old who had a stem cell transplant for chronic granulomatous disease, so the T cells may come from the graft donor. This chain uses TRBV7-9 with TRBJ2-3; D is possibly TRBD2 (6 bases). Here the CDR3 reads CASSPQSSGYTDTQYF. The CDR3 region has the DNA TGTGCCAGCAGCCCCCAGAGTAGCGGTTACACAGATACGCAGTATTTT.